The clone carrying this T cell receptor beta chain was picked up many times. This sample's time point: blood at routine non-recurrence follow-up after resection. Tumor, nontumor lung or frozen PBMC supplied whole RNA, sequenced without sorting. This CDR3 contains 13 residues. Germline V gene sequence: CDR1 SQVTM, CDR2 ANQGSEA. V lost 1 base and J lost 0, with 6 bases in between. The data originate from a study of spatial heterogeneity in lung cancer. Study-wide background: PBMC samples from follow-up, when available, were sequenced at a median of roughly two years post-resection. There were, on average, more than 9.5 raw-read appearances for each unique TCR and UMI combination.

Single TCR cDNA molecules each had their own unique molecular identifier. Via MiXCR, TCRdb re-called the 5' RACE reads, giving one row per CDR3 protein. The profile shows around 40,000 distinct CDR3 sequences, 6% to 9.5% of them singletons. This clonotype was obtained from a male donor with early-stage non-small cell lung cancer. Sequenced material: PBMCs, taken at follow-up. The gene calls are TRBV29-1 and TRBJ1-1; a weak D match, TRBD1 (6 bases). CDR3 bases: TGCAGCGTTGAAGGGACAGTGAACACTGAAGCTTTCTTT. Protein product: CSVEGTVNTEAFF.